The 28 T cell receptor beta chains below come from one sample, sequenced in a study of long-term antiretroviral therapy in people with HIV. Runs used v3.0 of the immunoSEQ assay and were done at survey level. Profiled with immunoSEQ multiplex PCR; TCRdb holds only in-frame clones, not every one. The table includes 42,000 or so clones, more than 80% detected once. Sequenced here: unsorted PBMCs, sampled 3.1 years after starting antiretroviral therapy. Every receptor here comes from a woman aged 45-65 years with HIV.

A remark on this clone: The junction and the germline gene differ at one end; a read error may be behind it. This chain joins TRBV30 and TRBJ1-2, with D perhaps TRBD1 (6 bases). The length of the CDR3 is 12 residues. Germline loops: CDR1 GTSNPN, CDR2 SVGIG (reference sequence). The chain's CDR3 is CAWSVGAERAHF. Written as DNA, the CDR3 is TGTGCCTGGAGTGTGGGGGCAGAACGGGCTCACTTC. Variable domain in full (rest from reference TRBV30 and TRBJ1-2): SQTIHQWPATLVQPVGSPLSLECTVEGTSNPNLYWYRQAAGRGLQLLFYSVGIGQISSEVPQNLSASRPQDRQFILSSKKLLLSDSGFYLCAWSVGAERAHFGSGTRLTVV.

This chain connects TRBV6-1 to TRBJ1-6; D uncertain. CDR1 and CDR2 from the germline V gene are MNHNS and SASEGT. The CDR3 has 15 amino acids. Between the trimmed V and J ends, which lost 1 base and 8 bases, there was a span of 12 bases. The DNA for the CDR3 is TGTGCCAGCAGTGAAGAGGACTTTAACGATTCACCCCTCCACTTT. This codes for CASSEEDFNDSPLHF.

In its sample, this clone was seen a few times. The genes are TRBV7-9 and TRBJ1-2; 9 nucleotides align to TRBD1. This CDR3 comprises 16 residues. Per germline, CDR1 SEHNR and CDR2 FQNEAQ (reference sequence). V lost 3 bases and J lost 3; bases outside the gene matches: 8. CDR3 loop: CASSFPGQGDDYGYTF. CDR3 coding DNA: TGTGCCAGCAGCTTTCCGGGACAGGGAGACGACTATGGCTACACCTTC.

This clone was seen a single time. V gene TRBV5-1 combines with J gene TRBJ2-2, with D unclear. Trimming left V 0 bases short and J 9 bases short, with 9 bases between. Germline values: CDR1 SGHRS, CDR2 YFSETQ. The CDR3 is made up of 13 amino acids. The CDR3: CASSLAVGRELFF. The CDR3 bases are TGCGCCAGCAGCTTGGCCGTGGGAAGGGAGCTGTTTTTT.

This chain joins TRBV2 and TRBJ1-6, with TRBD1 identical over 8 bases. The CDR3 covers 15 residues. Trimming at V came to 2 bases and at J to 7 bases, leaving 4 bases not matched to a gene. Germline lookup yields CDR1 SNHLY and CDR2 FYNNEI. The CDR3: CASSEQGAVNSPLHF. DNA of the CDR3: TGTGCCAGCAGTGAACAGGGGGCAGTCAATTCACCCCTCCACTTT.

The genes are TRBV9 and TRBJ1-3, with D possibly matching TRBD1 (6 bases). The length of the CDR3 is 16 residues. V was trimmed by 6 bases and J by 0 bases, leaving 16 bases between them. The germline V gene has CDR1 SGDLS and CDR2 YYNGEE. This CDR3 reads CASTPLQGLSGNTIYF. The CDR3 DNA follows: TGTGCCAGCACCCCATTACAGGGACTCTCTGGAAACACCATATATTTT.

The gene calls are TRBV19 and TRBJ1-1; the match to TRBD1 covers 7 bases. The CDR3 loop spans 14 amino acids. Germline trimming cut 5 bases from V and 6 bases from J; bases unmatched to any gene: 9. Germline-derived CDR1 and CDR2 are LNHDA and SQIVND (reference sequence). The CDR3 region has the DNA TGTGCCAGTAGTGGAGGAACAGGGGTCGCTGAAGCTTTCTTT. This sequence encodes CASSGGTGVAEAFF.

The rearrangement joins TRBV4-3 to TRBJ2-3, with TRBD1 matching over 10 bases. CDR1 and CDR2 from the germline V gene are LGHNA and YSLEER. Losses at the gene ends were 5 bases for V and 3 bases for J; bases not matched to a gene: 8. The CDR3 consists of 16 residues. CDR3 sequence (DNA): TGCGCCAGCAGCTCAGAGACGGGACAGGGGACAGATACGCAGTATTTT. Its translation: CASSSETGQGTDTQYF.

The chain is built from TRBV10-1 and TRBJ1-5; D gene unclear. Trimming removed 7 bases at V and 1 base at J, with 14 bases between. CDR3 length equals 15 residues. Germline CDR1 WNHNN, CDR2 SYGVQD (reference sequence). CDR3 loop: CASTEGLRSNQPQHF. Here the CDR3 DNA reads TGCGCCAGCACCGAGGGCCTTCGGAGCAATCAGCCCCAGCATTTT.

The rearrangement links TRBV11-2 to TRBJ1-1, with no clear D. This CDR3 spans 12 amino acids. Trimming cost V 3 bases and J 6 bases, with 8 bases left between them. Per the germline V gene, CDR1 is SGHAT and CDR2 is FQNNGV. Written as DNA, the CDR3 is TGTGCCAGCAGCTTCGGCGTCGCTGAAGCTTTCTTT. The encoded protein is CASSFGVAEAFF.

The gene calls are TRBV2 and TRBJ1-5; the D gene is possibly TRBD1 (6 bases). Germline loops: CDR1 SNHLY, CDR2 FYNNEI. V dropped 6 bases and J dropped 5 bases, with 11 bases sitting between them. The CDR3 consists of 13 residues. The CDR3 loop is CASSKGQDQPQHF. In DNA form, the CDR3 reads TGTGCCAGCAGCAAGGGACAAGATCAGCCCCAGCATTTT. Filled out from reference TRBV2 and TRBJ1-5, the complete variable domain reads EPEVTQTPSHQVTQMGQEVILRCVPISNHLYFYWYRQILGQKVEFLVSFYNNEISEKSEIFDDQFSVERPDGSNFTLKIRSTKLEDSAMYFCASSKGQDQPQHFGDGTRLSIL.

The V call is TRBV29-1, the J call TRBJ1-1; maybe TRBD1 (5 bases). The germline V and J ends were trimmed by 7 bases and 0 bases, with 12 bases remaining between them. This CDR3 spans 13 amino acids. Germline V gives CDR1 SQVTM, CDR2 ANQGSEA. The CDR3 coding sequence is TGCAGCGCTGGGGGGACGGTGAACACTGAAGCTTTCTTT. This sequence encodes CSAGGTVNTEAFF.

The chain links TRBV29-1 to TRBJ1-2; a weak D match, TRBD1 (5 bases). This CDR3 has 13 residues. Trimming shortened V by 4 bases and J by 0 bases, and 9 bases separated the two germline ends. Germline loops: CDR1 SQVTM, CDR2 ANQGSEA. CDR3 sequence reads: CSVVTGSNYGYTF. CDR3 nucleotide sequence: TGCAGCGTTGTAACAGGCTCTAACTATGGCTACACCTTC.

The V and J genes are TRBV13 and TRBJ1-2; 11 nucleotides align to TRBD1. CDR1 and CDR2 from the germline V gene are PRHDT and FYEKMQ (reference sequence). The V and J ends lost 4 bases and 3 bases, in that order; junction bases with no gene match: 7. This CDR3 has 16 amino acids. The CDR3 nucleotides are TGTGCCAGCAGCTCGCGGACAGGGGGCACCTACTATGGCTACACCTTC. Translated, it gives CASSSRTGGTYYGYTF.

Only a few counts were recorded for this clone. CDR3 DNA sequence: TGTGCCACCAGCAGAGAGGGGGGGCGCGGGGACGAGCAGTACTTC. Protein sequence: CATSREGGRGDEQYF. The chain couples TRBV15 to TRBJ2-7; D may be TRBD2 (7 bases). Trimming took off 0 bases at V and 5 bases at J, with 14 bases between the two ends. CDR3 size: 15 residues. Germline V gene data show CDR1 as LNHNV and CDR2 as YYDKDF (reference sequence).

This rearrangement joins TRBV2 to TRBJ1-4; the D is unclear. Germline-derived CDR1 and CDR2 are SNHLY and FYNNEI. There are 16 residues in the CDR3. V lost 7 bases, J lost 0 bases, and 15 bases lay in between. This chain's CDR3 is CASTTSRRSTNEKLFF. The CDR3 nucleotides are TGTGCCAGCACCACGAGCCGCCGGTCAACTAATGAAAAACTGTTTTTT.

This chain links TRBV11-2 with TRBJ2-1, with 9 positions matching TRBD1. The trim removed 6 bases at V and 8 bases at J, leaving 8 bases unmatched. CDR1 SGHAT and CDR2 FQNNGV come from the germline V gene. The CDR3 has 14 amino acids. The CDR3 reads CASSKDRGVHEQFF. Written as DNA, the CDR3 is TGTGCCAGCAGTAAGGACAGGGGAGTCCATGAGCAGTTCTTC.

This clone has just a few counts. The chain combines TRBV19 with TRBJ1-2; 7 positions match TRBD1. CDR1 is LNHDA and CDR2 is SQIVND in the germline V gene (reference sequence). V dropped 5 bases and J dropped 4; count of bases not matched to a gene: 10. This CDR3 comprises 15 residues. CDR3 residues: CASSPQGRQGYGYTF. DNA of the CDR3: TGTGCCAGTAGTCCCCAAGGAAGACAGGGCTATGGCTACACCTTC.

V and J are TRBV18 and TRBJ1-2; 9 bases fit TRBD1. This CDR3 has 13 residues. The junction had 5 bases not matched to a gene; V was cut back by 6 bases and J by 6 bases. Germline CDR1 reads KGHSH; CDR2 reads LQKENI. CDR3 coding DNA: TGTGCCAGCTCCCAGGGACAGGGAAATGGCTACACCTTC. Amino acids: CASSQGQGNGYTF.

CDR3 sequence reads: CAWSEDPPRYTF. As DNA, the CDR3 is TGTGCCTGGAGTGAAGACCCTCCGCGCTACACCTTC. The genes are TRBV30 and TRBJ1-2; D remains ambiguous. The germline gives CDR1 GTSNPN, CDR2 SVGIG (reference sequence). The CDR3 spans 12 residues. V lost 1 base and J 9 bases, leaving 12 bases between the germline ends.

The genes are TRBV4-1 and TRBJ2-1, with TRBD2 matching over 8 bases. The CDR3 length is 18 residues. Germline CDR1 reads MGHRA; CDR2 reads YSYEKL. Losses at the gene ends were 1 base for V and 10 bases for J; bases not matched to a gene: 18. The CDR3 coding sequence is TGCGCCAGCAGCCAAGCCGGTCGGGGGAGCGGGGGACCTGGCGAGCAGTTCTTC. As protein: CASSQAGRGSGGPGEQFF.

V and J are TRBV7-6 and TRBJ1-2; D possibly corresponds to TRBD1 (5 bases). The CDR3 has 15 residues. The germline gives CDR1 SGHVS, CDR2 FNYEAQ. V shed 1 base and J shed 5 bases, with 14 bases lying between them. Written as DNA, the CDR3 is TGTGCCAGCAGCTTAGTAGTCGGGGGAGCTTATGGCTACACCTTC. As protein: CASSLVVGGAYGYTF.

J is TRBJ2-5 and V is TRBV16; D call uncertain. With 3 bases removed from V and 3 bases from J, the gap between germline ends came to 11 bases. Germline CDR1 is KGHSY and CDR2 is FQNENV. This CDR3 is 14 amino acids long. The CDR3 loop reads CASSQAGREETQYF. The CDR3, as DNA: TGTGCCAGCAGCCAGGCAGGACGGGAAGAGACCCAGTACTTC.

The chain joins TRBV2 to TRBJ2-3; TRBD2 is a possible D gene (7 bases). Germline V CDR1 and CDR2: SNHLY, FYNNEI. The CDR3 is 16 residues long. The ends were cut back, 6 bases at V and 2 bases at J, with 18 bases in the middle. The CDR3 is CASRGGSGLFTDTQYF. The CDR3, as DNA: TGTGCCAGCAGAGGGGGTAGCGGGTTATTCACAGATACGCAGTATTTT.

Here the CDR3 reads CASSLGRQGEAFF. The CDR3 DNA reads TGTGCCAGCAGCTTGGGTAGACAGGGAGAAGCTTTCTTT. V gene TRBV5-6 combines with J gene TRBJ1-1; 7 bases line up with TRBD1. The germline V gene has CDR1 SGHDT and CDR2 YYEEEE. V was pared by 0 bases and J by 8 bases, with 4 bases of the junction left unmatched. CDR3 length: 13 residues.

This clone was recorded only once. The chain combines TRBV2 with TRBJ2-1; TRBD1 matches at 9 bases. The V gene end was trimmed by 4 bases and the J gene end by 2 bases; junction bases not matched to a gene: 3. The CDR3 sequence is 15 residues long. CDR1 is SNHLY, CDR2 FYNNEI, per germline. The CDR3 nucleotides are TGTGCCAGCAGTGCCCGACAGGGGGCCTACAATGAGCAGTTCTTC. This sequence encodes CASSARQGAYNEQFF.

The chain has TRBV5-8 and TRBJ2-3, with 7 bases identical to TRBD1. Germline lookup yields CDR1 SGHTS and CDR2 YDEGEE. V shed 6 bases, J shed 6 bases, and the junction held 4 bases outside the gene matches. This CDR3 has 12 amino acids. The CDR3 DNA reads TGTGCCAGCATCCTACAGGGGGATACGCAGTATTTT. Its protein is CASILQGDTQYF.

This clone was picked up one time. The rearrangement uses TRBV2 and TRBJ2-5; D remains unclear. CDR3 length: 12 residues. The V end lost 8 bases, the J end lost 1 base, and 8 bases lay between the germline ends. Germline V gene sequence: CDR1 SNHLY, CDR2 FYNNEI. The CDR3 nucleotides read TGTGCCAGCGCAGTAGTCCAAGAGACCCAGTACTTC. Protein: CASAVVQETQYF.